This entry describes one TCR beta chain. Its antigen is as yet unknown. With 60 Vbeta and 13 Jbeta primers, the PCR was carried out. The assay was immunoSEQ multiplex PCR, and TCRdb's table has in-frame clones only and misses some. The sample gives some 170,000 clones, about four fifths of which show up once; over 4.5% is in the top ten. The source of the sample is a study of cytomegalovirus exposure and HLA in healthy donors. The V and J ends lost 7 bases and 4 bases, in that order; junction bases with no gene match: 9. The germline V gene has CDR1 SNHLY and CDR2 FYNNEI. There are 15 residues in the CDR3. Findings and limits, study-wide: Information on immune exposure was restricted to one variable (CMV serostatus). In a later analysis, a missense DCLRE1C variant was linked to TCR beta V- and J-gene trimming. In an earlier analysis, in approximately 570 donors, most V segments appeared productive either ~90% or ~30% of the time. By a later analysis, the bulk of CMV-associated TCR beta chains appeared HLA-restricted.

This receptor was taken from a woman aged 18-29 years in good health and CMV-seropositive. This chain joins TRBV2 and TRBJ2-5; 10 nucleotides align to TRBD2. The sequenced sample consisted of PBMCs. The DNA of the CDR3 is TGTGCCAGCACGGAGCTAGCGGGAGCGGGAGAGACCCAGTACTTC. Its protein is CASTELAGAGETQYF.